A selection of T cell receptor beta chains follows, all from one sample in a study of cytomegalovirus exposure and HLA in healthy donors. Generated by immunoSEQ multiplex PCR, the TCRdb table keeps only in-frame clones and is missing some. The sample consists of 78,000 or so clones, almost 97% of them appearing once. The material sequenced was PBMCs. All receptors come from a young man in good health and CMV-seropositive. The CDR3 runs from the conserved cysteine through the conserved F or W. A D gene is named only where the DNA matches it firmly. Part of the rows lack a size; the others show once, few, many or a class for expanded clones.

j_call v_call d_call clone_size cdr3_aa cdr3_nt
TRBJ2-1 TRBV29-1 TRBD2 NA CSVEFPTSGSLYEQFF TGCAGCGTTGAATTCCCGACTAGCGGGAGTCTGTATGAGCAGTTCTTC
TRBJ2-1 TRBV19 TRBD2 NA CASTGTSNEQFF TGTGCCAGCACAGGGACTAGTAATGAGCAGTTCTTC
TRBJ2-5 TRBV2 TRBD2 NA CAGRLAGLYQETQYF TGTGCCGGCCGACTAGCGGGACTGTACCAAGAGACCCAGTACTTC
TRBJ2-5 TRBV29-1 NA NA CSVEGDSSALDF TGCAGCGTTGAAGGGGATTCTAGCGCCTTAGACTTC
TRBJ1-4 TRBV5-1 NA few CASSDYLDKGNEKLFF TGCGCCAGCAGCGATTACCTGGACAAGGGTAATGAAAAACTGTTTTTT
TRBJ2-5 TRBV5-1 TRBD2 NA CASSFREGETQYF TGCGCCAGCAGCTTCCGGGAGGGAGAGACCCAGTACTTC
TRBJ2-1 TRBV4-1 NA NA CASSQTPGLHLNEQFF TGCGCCAGCAGCCAAACGCCGGGACTTCATCTCAATGAGCAGTTCTTC
TRBJ2-7 TRBV11-2 NA NA CASSHDGGPSSYEQYF TGTGCCAGCAGCCACGACGGGGGGCCCTCCTCCTACGAGCAGTACTTC
TRBJ2-2 TRBV11-2 TRBD2 NA CASSQPTLAGTGELFF TGTGCCAGCAGCCAGCCGACACTAGCGGGAACCGGGGAGCTGTTTTTT
TRBJ2-1 TRBV7-3 TRBD2 NA CASSSPGLAGGAIF TGTGCCAGCAGCTCCCCGGGACTAGCGGGAGGGGCGATCTTC
TRBJ2-7 TRBV27 NA NA CASSWIGSSSGYEQYF TGTGCCAGCAGTTGGATAGGGAGTAGCTCGGGCTACGAGCAGTACTTC
TRBJ2-1 TRBV7-8 TRBD2 NA CASSWKREATYNEQFF TGTGCCAGCAGCTGGAAGCGGGAGGCGACTTACAATGAGCAGTTCTTC
TRBJ2-1 TRBV13 TRBD2 NA CASSGLAGVSEQFF TGTGCCAGCAGCGGATTAGCGGGAGTGAGTGAGCAGTTCTTC
TRBJ2-7 TRBV30 NA NA CAWSGRRAGNYEQYF TGTGCCTGGAGTGGACGACGGGCGGGAAACTACGAGCAGTACTTC
TRBJ1-5 TRBV10-3 NA NA CATSLGGNSNQPQHF TGTGCCACGTCTTTGGGAGGAAATAGCAATCAGCCCCAGCATTTT
TRBJ2-1 TRBV21-1 NA NA CASSRSAGGVHEQFF TGTGCCAGCAGCAGGTCCGCGGGAGGTGTTCATGAGCAGTTCTTC
TRBJ2-5 TRBV27 TRBD1 NA CASGEDREETQYF TGTGCCAGCGGTGAGGACAGGGAAGAGACCCAGTACTTC
TRBJ2-1 TRBV18 TRBD2 NA CASSPRREGQNEQFF TGTGCCAGCTCACCACGGAGGGAGGGCCAGAATGAGCAGTTCTTC
TRBJ1-1 TRBV15 NA NA CATSRDLLSEAFF TGTGCCACCAGCAGAGATCTACTAAGTGAAGCTTTCTTT
TRBJ1-5 TRBV30 NA NA CAWSDDWGGNQPQHF TGTGCCTGGAGTGATGACTGGGGGGGCAATCAGCCCCAGCATTTT
TRBJ1-2 TRBV30 NA NA CAGDLLQTPGYTF TGTGCCGGTGATCTCTTACAAACGCCGGGCTACACCTTC
TRBJ2-7 TRBV25-1 TRBD1 NA CASQGQGHEQYF TGTGCCAGCCAGGGACAGGGGCACGAGCAGTACTTC